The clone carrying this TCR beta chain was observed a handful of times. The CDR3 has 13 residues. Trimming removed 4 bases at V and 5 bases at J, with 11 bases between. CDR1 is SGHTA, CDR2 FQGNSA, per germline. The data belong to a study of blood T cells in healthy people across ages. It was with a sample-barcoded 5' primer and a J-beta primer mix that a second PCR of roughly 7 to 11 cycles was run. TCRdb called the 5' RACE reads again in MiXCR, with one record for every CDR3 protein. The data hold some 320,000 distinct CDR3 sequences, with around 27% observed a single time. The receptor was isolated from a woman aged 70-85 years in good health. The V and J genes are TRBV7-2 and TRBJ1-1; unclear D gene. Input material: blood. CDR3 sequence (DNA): TGTGCCAGCAGCTATATACTAGAGACTGAAGCTTTCTTT. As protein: CASSYILETEAFF.